This entry lists 20 T cell receptor beta chains sequenced from one sample in a study of blood T cell repertoires in COVID-19. The data were produced by immunoSEQ multiplex PCR, yet TCRdb's version contains in-frame clones alone and is incomplete. The sample includes 200,000 to 250,000 clones, around 82% seen only once; the top ten take approximately 4%. Sequenced sample: peripheral blood. The origin of the receptors is a woman older than 75 with acute or convalescent COVID-19.

This clone occurred once. The rearrangement uses TRBV2 and TRBJ2-2; 10 bases map to TRBD1. Germline CDR1 SNHLY, CDR2 FYNNEI. V was pared by 4 bases and J by 5 bases, with 4 bases of the junction left unmatched. The CDR3 sequence is 15 residues long. The CDR3 region has the DNA TGTGCCAGCAGTGGACAGGGGGCAAGGACCGGGGAGCTGTTTTTT. The encoded protein is CASSGQGARTGELFF.

CDR3 nucleotides: TGTGCCACCAGTCTAGGACAGGGGTCCTACGAGCAGTACTTC. It yields the protein CATSLGQGSYEQYF. The chain recombines TRBV15 with TRBJ2-7, with TRBD1 matching 9 bases. CDR3 length: 14 residues. Germline assignment: CDR1 LNHNV and CDR2 YYDKDF (reference sequence). Germline trimming cut 6 bases from V and 1 base from J; bases unmatched to any gene: 4.

The V gene is TRBV30, the J gene TRBJ1-2, with D perhaps matching TRBD1 (5 bases). The CDR3 is made up of 15 amino acids. Between the trimmed V and J ends, which lost 0 bases and 4 bases, there was a span of 15 bases. Germline V gene sequence: CDR1 GTSNPN, CDR2 SVGIG (reference sequence). In DNA, the CDR3 is TGTGCCTGGAGTGTAGGGGCCAGAACCCTCTATGGCTACACCTTC. Residues: CAWSVGARTLYGYTF.

V gene TRBV6-5 combines with J gene TRBJ1-1; no definite D call. CDR1 MNHEY and CDR2 SVGAGI come from the germline V gene. CDR3 length: 14 residues. Trimming took off 7 bases at V and 10 bases at J, with 22 bases between the two ends. The CDR3 region has the DNA TGTGCCAGCATCCCTTACGGAGAACACCGGAGAGCTTTCTTT. It is translated as CASIPYGEHRRAFF.

This clone was seen once. This chain links TRBV28 with TRBJ1-5, with 9 bases that match TRBD1. CDR1 is MDHEN and CDR2 is SYDVKM in the germline V gene. Losses at the gene ends were 1 base for V and 6 bases for J; bases not matched to a gene: 7. CDR3 length: 16 residues. CDR3 sequence reads: CASSLSLPTGGQPQHF. CDR3 in DNA: TGTGCCAGCAGTTTATCGCTGCCGACAGGGGGTCAGCCCCAGCATTTT.

The rearrangement uses TRBV27 and TRBJ1-5; 10 nucleotides agree with TRBD1. V was clipped by 5 bases and J by 3 bases; unmatched bases: 22. Germline assignment: CDR1 MNHEY and CDR2 SMNVEV (reference sequence). This CDR3 region has 21 residues. The DNA for the CDR3 is TGTGCCAGCAGTCCATCTGCCTGGGGACAGGGGACGCGCTACCTCAATCAGCCCCAGCATTTT. Translated: CASSPSAWGQGTRYLNQPQHF.

V and J are TRBV11-1 and TRBJ2-7; 9 bases are a match to TRBD2. Germline CDR1 SGHAT, CDR2 FQDESV (reference sequence). CDR3 size: 15 residues. J lost 0 bases, V lost 2 bases, and 2 bases had no gene match. The CDR3 nucleotides read TGTGCCAGCAGCTTAAGCGGGGGGAGCTCCTACGAGCAGTACTTC. Its translation is CASSLSGGSSYEQYF.

The chain combines TRBV6-5 with TRBJ1-2; TRBD1 might be the D (6 bases). The CDR3 has 12 amino acids. CDR1 and CDR2 from the germline V gene are MNHEY and SVGAGI. Deletions cut 10 bases from V and 8 bases from J, with 17 bases between. Here the CDR3 DNA reads TGTGCCACCAGAAGGGGGAAGGAGGGCTACACCTTC. Encoded protein: CATRRGKEGYTF.

The table lists this clone with a count of one. CDR3 in DNA: TGCGCCAGCAGCTTCTCGACGACAGGGGAAGAGACCCAGTACTTC. Protein: CASSFSTTGEETQYF. V usage is TRBV5-1 and J usage is TRBJ2-5, with 8 bases that match TRBD1. Germline lookup yields CDR1 SGHRS and CDR2 YFSETQ. The J segment lost 3 bases and the V segment lost 2 bases, leaving 6 bases of the junction unmatched. This CDR3 is built from 15 residues.

The chain couples TRBV7-9 to TRBJ1-3; 7 nucleotides align to TRBD1. V shed 5 bases, J shed 4 bases, and the junction held 8 bases outside the gene matches. The CDR3 is made up of 15 amino acids. Germline CDR1 and CDR2: SEHNR and FQNEAQ (reference sequence). CDR3 region: CASSPTTGFGNTIYF. The CDR3 DNA is TGTGCCAGCAGCCCCACGACAGGGTTCGGAAACACCATATATTTT.

This rearrangement joins TRBV30 to TRBJ2-3; 15 bases match TRBD2. Germline trimming cut 3 bases from V and 4 bases from J; bases unmatched to any gene: 8. Germline CDR1 reads GTSNPN; CDR2 reads SVGIG (reference sequence). This CDR3 contains 17 residues. As DNA, the CDR3 is TGTGCCTGGAGGCGGACTAGCGGGGGGGCCCTGGCAGATACGCAGTATTTT. Translation: CAWRRTSGGALADTQYF.

This clone is a singleton in its sample. The rearrangement uses TRBV9 and TRBJ1-1; no definite D call. CDR3 length: 14 residues. V was cut by 4 bases and J by 1 base, with 11 bases left in between. Per germline, CDR1 SGDLS and CDR2 YYNGEE. Written as DNA, the CDR3 is TGTGCCAGCAGCCCTCACATGAAGAACACTGAAGCTTTCTTT. This translates into CASSPHMKNTEAFF.

The J gene is TRBJ2-2, the V gene TRBV4-3; D may be TRBD2 (6 bases). This CDR3 spans 15 amino acids. From germline, CDR1 is LGHNA and CDR2 YSLEER. V lost 4 bases to trimming and J lost 1 base, with 10 bases between them. The CDR3 DNA is TGCGCCAGCAGCCCCGGGACTGGGAACACCGGGGAGCTGTTTTTT. Protein sequence: CASSPGTGNTGELFF.

The V call is TRBV10-3, the J call TRBJ1-1; D is perhaps TRBD1 (5 bases). The CDR3 sequence is 14 residues long. V lost 11 bases and J lost 1, with 17 bases in between. Per the germline V gene, CDR1 is ENHRY and CDR2 is SYGVKD. CDR3 nucleotides: TGTGCCTCCCGCGGGGGGGGTAGGAACACTGAAGCTTTCTTT. Protein sequence: CASRGGGRNTEAFF.

This chain joins TRBV6-5 and TRBJ1-5; tentative D call: TRBD1 (6 bases). V gave up 6 bases and J gave up 4 bases, with 16 bases separating them. Germline CDR1 is MNHEY and CDR2 is SVGAGI. CDR3 length equals 15 residues. The CDR3 DNA is TGTGCCAGCAGCAGAGGGGGGGGGCCTAATCAGCCCCAGCATTTT. Translating gives CASSRGGGPNQPQHF.

The chain has TRBV7-9 and TRBJ2-1; maybe TRBD2 (6 bases). Germline V gives CDR1 SEHNR, CDR2 FQNEAQ (reference sequence). The CDR3 is 15 amino acids. Trimming took 5 bases from V and 0 from J, leaving 11 bases between them. The CDR3 reads CASSLPGVSYNEQFF. DNA of the CDR3: TGTGCCAGCAGCCTCCCGGGGGTCTCCTACAATGAGCAGTTCTTC.

The chain links TRBV18 to TRBJ2-1, with D perhaps TRBD1 (5 bases). Germline assignment: CDR1 KGHSH and CDR2 LQKENI. V was shortened by 6 bases and J by 8 bases, with 14 bases between the two germline ends. The CDR3 is 13 amino acids. Written as DNA, the CDR3 is TGTGCCAGCTCCGTCAAAGAAGGGGATGAGCAGTTCTTC. As protein: CASSVKEGDEQFF.

Here the CDR3 reads CSVGQPLRGKNIQYF. CDR3 in DNA: TGCAGCGTTGGACAGCCTCTTAGAGGCAAAAACATTCAGTACTTC. This sequence joins TRBV29-1 and TRBJ2-4, with D possibly matching TRBD1 (5 bases). The V and J ends lost 4 bases and 3 bases respectively, with 16 bases between them. The CDR3 is 15 residues long. From germline, CDR1 is SQVTM and CDR2 ANQGSEA.

The V and J genes are TRBV28 and TRBJ2-7, with TRBD1 as a possible D gene (7 bases). This CDR3 is built from 14 residues. Trimming removed 7 bases at V and 3 bases at J, with 16 bases between. Germline CDR1 MDHEN, CDR2 SYDVKM. The chain's CDR3 is CASIKGAGGYEQYF. CDR3 nucleotides: TGTGCCAGCATCAAGGGGGCCGGGGGCTACGAGCAGTACTTC.

The V call is TRBV25-1, the J call TRBJ1-4, with 7 bases aligning to TRBD1. The CDR3 length is 13 residues. In germline, CDR1 is MGHDK, CDR2 SYGVNS. Germline trimming cut 6 bases from V and 8 bases from J; bases unmatched to any gene: 6. The CDR3 DNA reads TGTGCCAGCAGCCCGACAGGGTGGGAAAAACTGTTTTTT. This translates into CASSPTGWEKLFF.